A selection of T cell receptor beta chains follows, all from one sample in a study of cytomegalovirus exposure and HLA in healthy donors. The table came from immunoSEQ multiplex PCR; TCRdb's copy has only in-frame clones and leaves some out. Of some 130,000 clones detected, approximately 80% appear once; the ten largest clones hold 2%. The sequenced sample was PBMCs. The receptors here all came from a young man in good health and CMV-seronegative. Both conserved end residues are trimmed from each CDR3. The order of the fields is D gene, J gene, V gene, CDR3 protein. The D gene is left open where the match is weak.

D: TRBD1
J: TRBJ2-5
V: TRBV5-1
CDR3: ASSPDRAGETQY

D: -
J: TRBJ2-3
V: TRBV6-4
CDR3: ASSDSAASSDTQY

D: TRBD2
J: TRBJ2-1
V: TRBV30
CDR3: AWIPGTSVNEQF

D: -
J: -
V: TRBV5-1
CDR3: ASSRHDRNYEQY

D: TRBD2
J: TRBJ2-1
V: TRBV6-6
CDR3: ASSLLAGLGNEQF

D: -
J: TRBJ2-5
V: TRBV28
CDR3: ASSPDSQETQY

D: TRBD1
J: TRBJ2-2
V: TRBV15
CDR3: ATSRSRDRGDGELF

D: -
J: TRBJ2-1
V: TRBV11-1
CDR3: ASSFLWGSGNEQF

D: -
J: TRBJ1-3
V: TRBV5-1
CDR3: ASSFGEGGGNTIY

D: -
J: TRBJ1-2
V: TRBV21-1
CDR3: ASSTYRRSSYGYT

D: -
J: TRBJ2-6
V: TRBV2
CDR3: ASSGQISGANVLT

D: -
J: -
V: TRBV7-9
CDR3: ASSPLTFHYEQY

D: TRBD1
J: TRBJ2-7
V: TRBV7-9
CDR3: ASSSWTGSSYEQY

D: TRBD1
J: TRBJ2-7
V: TRBV7-9
CDR3: ASSRGDSSYEQY

D: TRBD2
J: TRBJ2-7
V: TRBV6-5
CDR3: ASSRRTSLNYEQY

D: TRBD1
J: TRBJ1-1
V: TRBV27
CDR3: ASSPYFGQGGTEAF

D: TRBD1
J: TRBJ2-4
V: TRBV7-7
CDR3: ASSLGQGANDIQY

D: -
J: TRBJ2-1
V: TRBV25-1
CDR3: ASGLYNEQF

D: -
J: TRBJ2-7
V: TRBV11-1
CDR3: ASSPTTDGSYEQY

D: TRBD1
J: TRBJ1-1
V: TRBV29-1
CDR3: SVEDEGDRRP

D: -
J: TRBJ1-2
V: TRBV28
CDR3: ASKPAGYDYGYT

D: -
J: TRBJ2-7
V: TRBV6-5
CDR3: ASSFQYEQY

D: TRBD1
J: TRBJ1-1
V: TRBV19
CDR3: ASTVVQGATNTEAF

D: -
J: TRBJ1-4
V: TRBV5-1
CDR3: ASKRGAATNEKLF

D: TRBD1
J: TRBJ2-7
V: TRBV14
CDR3: ASSRRQGGSYEQY

D: -
J: TRBJ1-1
V: TRBV10-3
CDR3: AISDTQGNTEAF

D: TRBD1
J: TRBJ1-5
V: TRBV5-1
CDR3: ASSWGTDSNQPQH

D: TRBD1
J: TRBJ1-5
V: TRBV7-8
CDR3: ASSYGTGGPIEPQH

D: TRBD1
J: TRBJ1-5
V: TRBV2
CDR3: ASTEQGDNQPQH